Described below is a single T cell receptor (beta chain) sequence and its context. The source of the sample is a study of blood T cell repertoires in COVID-19. Sequenced by immunoSEQ multiplex PCR; TCRdb stores in-frame clones only, minus some. Of approximately 79,000 clones in the sample, over 80% are singletons; the top ten hold 13%. The germline V gene encodes CDR1 SGHRS and CDR2 YFSETQ. Germline trimming cut 3 bases from V and 3 bases from J; bases unmatched to any gene: 10. This CDR3 region has 16 residues. This sequence was found in a man aged 45-65 years with COVID-19, enrolled during active disease. The rearrangement uses TRBV5-1 and TRBJ2-3; TRBD2 matches at 7 bases. The sequenced material came from peripheral blood. Written as DNA, the CDR3 is TGCGCCAGCAGCTCCCAGGTGGGAGGGAGAACAGATACGCAGTATTTT. It is translated as CASSSQVGGRTDTQYF.